Detailed here is one T cell receptor (beta chain). This sample was included in a study of blood T cell repertoires in COVID-19. Germline loops: CDR1 SNHLY, CDR2 FYNNEI. V dropped 7 bases and J dropped 3; count of bases not matched to a gene: 6. The CDR3 sequence is 14 residues long. The method was immunoSEQ multiplex PCR; TCRdb's version includes in-frame clones alone and lacks a portion of them. The table lists roughly 51,000 clones, over 75% of them singletons. This clonotype originated in a man aged 50 to 59 with active COVID-19. The sequencing sample was made of peripheral blood. The chain is built from TRBV2 and TRBJ2-1, with 7 nucleotides matching TRBD1. The DNA for the CDR3 is TGTGCCAGCAACGCCGGGACAGACTACAATGAGCAGTTCTTC. Amino acid sequence: CASNAGTDYNEQFF.